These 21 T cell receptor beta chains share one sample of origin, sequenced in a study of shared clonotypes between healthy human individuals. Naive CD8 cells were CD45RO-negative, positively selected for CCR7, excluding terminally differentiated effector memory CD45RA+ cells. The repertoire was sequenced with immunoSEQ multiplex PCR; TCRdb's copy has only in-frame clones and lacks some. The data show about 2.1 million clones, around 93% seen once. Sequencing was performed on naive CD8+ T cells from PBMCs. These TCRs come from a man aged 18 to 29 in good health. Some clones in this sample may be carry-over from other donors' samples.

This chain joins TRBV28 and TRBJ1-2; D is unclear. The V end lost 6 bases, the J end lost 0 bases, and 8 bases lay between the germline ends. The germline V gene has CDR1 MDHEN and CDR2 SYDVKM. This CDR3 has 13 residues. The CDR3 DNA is TGTGCCAGCAGACCACCGTCTAACTATGGCTACACCTTC. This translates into CASRPPSNYGYTF.

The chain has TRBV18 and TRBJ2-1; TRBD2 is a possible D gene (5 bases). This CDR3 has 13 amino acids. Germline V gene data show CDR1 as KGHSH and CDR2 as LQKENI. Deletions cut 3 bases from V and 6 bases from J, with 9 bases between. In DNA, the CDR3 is TGTGCCAGCTCACCGGAGGCGTTCAATGAGCAGTTCTTC. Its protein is CASSPEAFNEQFF.

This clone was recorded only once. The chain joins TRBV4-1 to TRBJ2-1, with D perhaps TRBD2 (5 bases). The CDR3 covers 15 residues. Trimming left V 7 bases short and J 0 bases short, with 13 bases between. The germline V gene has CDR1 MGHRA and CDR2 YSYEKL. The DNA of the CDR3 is TGCGCCAGCACGAGGGCTATGAGCTCCTACAATGAGCAGTTCTTC. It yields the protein CASTRAMSSYNEQFF.

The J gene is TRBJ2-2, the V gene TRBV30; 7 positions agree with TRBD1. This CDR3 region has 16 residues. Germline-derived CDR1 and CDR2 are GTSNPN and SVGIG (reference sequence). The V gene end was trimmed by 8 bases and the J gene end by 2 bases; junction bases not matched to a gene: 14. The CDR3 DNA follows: TGTGCCGGCACTAAGAAAGACAGGGCCAACACCGGGGAGCTGTTTTTT. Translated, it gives CAGTKKDRANTGELFF.

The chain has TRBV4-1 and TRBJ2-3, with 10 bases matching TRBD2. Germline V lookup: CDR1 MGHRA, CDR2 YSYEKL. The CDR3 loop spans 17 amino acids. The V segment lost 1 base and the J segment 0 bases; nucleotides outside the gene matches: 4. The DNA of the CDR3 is TGCGCCAGCAGCCAAGGACCTAGCGGGAGTAGCACAGATACGCAGTATTTT. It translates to CASSQGPSGSSTDTQYF.

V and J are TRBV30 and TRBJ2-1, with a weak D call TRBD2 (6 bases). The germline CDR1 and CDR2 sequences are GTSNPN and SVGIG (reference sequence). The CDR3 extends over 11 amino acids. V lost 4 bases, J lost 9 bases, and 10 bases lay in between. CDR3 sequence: CAWNPGGEQFF. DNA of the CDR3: TGTGCCTGGAACCCCGGGGGTGAGCAGTTCTTC.

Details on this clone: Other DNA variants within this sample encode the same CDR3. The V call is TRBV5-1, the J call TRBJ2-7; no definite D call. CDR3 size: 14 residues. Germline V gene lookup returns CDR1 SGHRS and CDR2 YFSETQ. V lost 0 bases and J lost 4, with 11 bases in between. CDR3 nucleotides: TGCGCCAGCAGCTTGGGAGGTTTAGGGTACGAGCAGTACTTC. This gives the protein CASSLGGLGYEQYF.

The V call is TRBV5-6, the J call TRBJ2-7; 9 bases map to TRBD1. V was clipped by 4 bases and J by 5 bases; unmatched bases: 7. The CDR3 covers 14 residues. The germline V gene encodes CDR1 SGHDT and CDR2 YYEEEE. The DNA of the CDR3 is TGTGCCAGCAGCCTAGGACAGGGGTTACACGAGCAGTACTTC. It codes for CASSLGQGLHEQYF.

In nucleotides, the CDR3 is TGCGCCAGCAGCCAAGACGCAAAACAGGGGGGATGGTCTGGGGCCAACGTCCTGACTTTC. Its protein is CASSQDAKQGGWSGANVLTF. This chain links TRBV4-1 with TRBJ2-6; 8 bases agree with TRBD1. Germline loops: CDR1 MGHRA, CDR2 YSYEKL. The V segment lost 0 bases and the J segment 1 base; nucleotides outside the gene matches: 11. This CDR3 has 20 amino acids.

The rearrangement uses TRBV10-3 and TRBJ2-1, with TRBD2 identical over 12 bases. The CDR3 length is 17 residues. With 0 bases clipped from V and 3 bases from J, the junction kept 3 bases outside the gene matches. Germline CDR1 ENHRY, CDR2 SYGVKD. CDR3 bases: TGTGCCATCAGTGAGTCGACTAGCGGGAGTATCTACAATGAGCAGTTCTTC. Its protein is CAISESTSGSIYNEQFF.

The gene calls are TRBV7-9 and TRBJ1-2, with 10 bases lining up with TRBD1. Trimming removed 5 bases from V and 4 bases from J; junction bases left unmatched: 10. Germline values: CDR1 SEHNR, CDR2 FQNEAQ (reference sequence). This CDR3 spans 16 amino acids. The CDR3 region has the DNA TGTGCCAGCAGCCTTACCGGGACAGGGGATATCTATGGCTACACCTTC. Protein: CASSLTGTGDIYGYTF.

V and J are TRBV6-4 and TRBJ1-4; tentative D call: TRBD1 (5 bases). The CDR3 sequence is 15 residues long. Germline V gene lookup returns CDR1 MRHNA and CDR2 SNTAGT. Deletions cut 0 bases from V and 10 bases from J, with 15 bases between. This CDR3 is CASSDSGSSGGKLFF. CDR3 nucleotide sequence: TGTGCCAGCAGTGACTCGGGCAGCTCTGGGGGAAAACTGTTTTTT.

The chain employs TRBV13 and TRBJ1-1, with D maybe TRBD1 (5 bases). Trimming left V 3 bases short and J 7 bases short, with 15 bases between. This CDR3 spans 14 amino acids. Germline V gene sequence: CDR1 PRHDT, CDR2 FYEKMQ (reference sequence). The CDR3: CASSLSVRTHEAFF. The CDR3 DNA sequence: TGTGCCAGCAGCTTGTCGGTCCGGACACATGAAGCTTTCTTT.

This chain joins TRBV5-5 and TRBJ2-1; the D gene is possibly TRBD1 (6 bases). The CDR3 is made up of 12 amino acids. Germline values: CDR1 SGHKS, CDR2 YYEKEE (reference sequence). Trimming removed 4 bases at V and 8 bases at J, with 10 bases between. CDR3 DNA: TGTGCCAGCAGCGACAGGACGGATGAGCAGTTCTTC. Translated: CASSDRTDEQFF.

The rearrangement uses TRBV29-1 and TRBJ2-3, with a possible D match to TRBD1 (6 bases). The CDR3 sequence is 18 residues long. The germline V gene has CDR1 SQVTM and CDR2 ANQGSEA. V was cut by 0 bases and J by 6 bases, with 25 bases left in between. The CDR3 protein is CSVEDARFHRALGDTQYF. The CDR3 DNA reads TGCAGCGTTGAAGACGCCCGGTTCCACAGGGCTTTGGGCGATACGCAGTATTTT.

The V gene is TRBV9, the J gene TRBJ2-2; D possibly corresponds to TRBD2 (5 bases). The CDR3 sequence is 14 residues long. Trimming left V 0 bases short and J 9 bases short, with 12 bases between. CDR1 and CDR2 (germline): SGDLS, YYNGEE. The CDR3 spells CASSVAGSIRELFF. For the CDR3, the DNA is TGTGCCAGCAGCGTAGCGGGATCAATCCGGGAGCTGTTTTTT.

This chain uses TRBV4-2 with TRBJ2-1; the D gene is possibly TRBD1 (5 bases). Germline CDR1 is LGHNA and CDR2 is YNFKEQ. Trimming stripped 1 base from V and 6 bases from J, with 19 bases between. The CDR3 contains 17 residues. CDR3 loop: CASSQASTLVRGNEQFF. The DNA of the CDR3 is TGTGCCAGCAGCCAAGCCTCGACGCTAGTAAGGGGCAATGAGCAGTTCTTC.

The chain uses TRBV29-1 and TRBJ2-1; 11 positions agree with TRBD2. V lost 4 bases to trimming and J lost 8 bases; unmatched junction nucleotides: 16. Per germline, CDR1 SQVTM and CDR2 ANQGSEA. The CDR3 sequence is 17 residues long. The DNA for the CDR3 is TGCAGCGTTGGTGATACTAGCGGGAGTTTAATCCCTGATGAGCAGTTCTTC. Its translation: CSVGDTSGSLIPDEQFF.

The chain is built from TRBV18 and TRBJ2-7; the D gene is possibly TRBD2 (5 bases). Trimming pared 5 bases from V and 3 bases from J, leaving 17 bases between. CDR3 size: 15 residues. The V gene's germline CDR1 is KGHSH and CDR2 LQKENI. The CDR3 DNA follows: TGTGCCAGCTCAGTAAGGACGGGGTTGGACTACGAGCAGTACTTC. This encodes CASSVRTGLDYEQYF.

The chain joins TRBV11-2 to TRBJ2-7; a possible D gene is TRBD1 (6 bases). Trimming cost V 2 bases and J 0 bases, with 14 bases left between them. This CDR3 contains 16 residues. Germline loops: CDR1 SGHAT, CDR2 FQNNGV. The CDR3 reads CASSLPSGQLSYEQYF. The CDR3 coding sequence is TGTGCCAGCAGCTTACCATCCGGACAGCTCTCCTACGAGCAGTACTTC.

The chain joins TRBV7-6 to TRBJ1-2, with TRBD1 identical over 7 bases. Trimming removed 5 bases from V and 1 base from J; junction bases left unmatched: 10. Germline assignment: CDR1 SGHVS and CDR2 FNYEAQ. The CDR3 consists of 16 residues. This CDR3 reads CASSPARRGRNYGYTF. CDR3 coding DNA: TGTGCCAGCAGCCCTGCTCGAAGGGGGCGTAACTATGGCTACACCTTC.